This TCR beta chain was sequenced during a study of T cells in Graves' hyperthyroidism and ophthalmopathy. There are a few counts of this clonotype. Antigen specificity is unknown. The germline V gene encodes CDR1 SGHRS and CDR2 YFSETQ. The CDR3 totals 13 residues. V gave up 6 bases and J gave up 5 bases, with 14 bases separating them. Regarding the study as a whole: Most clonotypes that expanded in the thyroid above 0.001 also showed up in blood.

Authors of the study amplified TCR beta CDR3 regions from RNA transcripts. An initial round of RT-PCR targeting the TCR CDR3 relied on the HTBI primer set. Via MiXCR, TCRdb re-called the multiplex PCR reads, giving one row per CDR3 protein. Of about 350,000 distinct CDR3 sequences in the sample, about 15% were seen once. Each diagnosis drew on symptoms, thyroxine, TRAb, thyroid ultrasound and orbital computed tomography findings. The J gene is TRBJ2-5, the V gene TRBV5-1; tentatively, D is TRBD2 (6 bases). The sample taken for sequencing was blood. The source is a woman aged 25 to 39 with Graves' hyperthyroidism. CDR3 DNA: TGCGCCAGCATGGTTCGCGGGACGGAGACCCAGTACTTC. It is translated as CASMVRGTETQYF. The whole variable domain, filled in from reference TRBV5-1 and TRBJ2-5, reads KAGVTQTPRYLIKTRGQQVTLSCSPISGHRSVSWYQQTPGQGLQFLFEYFSETQRNKGNFPGRFSGRQFSNSRSEMNVSTLELGDSALYLCASMVRGTETQYFGPGTRLLVL.